The 17 T cell receptor beta chains reported below all come from one sample, sequenced in a study of shared clonotypes between healthy human individuals. The assay was immunoSEQ multiplex PCR, and TCRdb's table has in-frame clones only and misses some. Of over a million clones detected, roughly 95% appear once; the ten largest clones hold over 1%. Sequenced sample: naive CD4+ T cells sorted from blood. As for subset: CD45RA+ positively selected. These receptors were obtained from a man aged 25 to 40 in good health.

The chain has TRBV11-2 and TRBJ2-1; D unclear. Germline CDR1 is SGHAT and CDR2 is FQNNGV. The CDR3 sequence is 17 residues long. V dropped 1 base and J dropped 2 bases, with 15 bases sitting between them. The CDR3 protein is CASSLARPGGAYNEQFF. The CDR3 nucleotides read TGTGCCAGCAGCTTAGCCCGTCCGGGCGGTGCCTACAATGAGCAGTTCTTC.

The V call is TRBV18, the J call TRBJ2-3; 8 nucleotides align to TRBD2. Trimming took 0 bases from V and 5 from J; bases not matched to a gene: 10. The germline gives CDR1 KGHSH, CDR2 LQKENI. This CDR3 is 17 amino acids long. CDR3 in amino acids: CASSPPITSGGGDTQYF. In nucleotides, the CDR3 is TGTGCCAGCTCACCACCGATTACTAGCGGAGGGGGAGATACGCAGTATTTT.

The rearrangement links TRBV7-8 to TRBJ2-5; TRBD2 matches at 8 bases. This CDR3 spans 15 amino acids. The ends lost 8 bases at V and 5 bases at J; junction bases unmatched: 13. CDR1 SGHVS and CDR2 FQNEAQ come from the germline V gene. In nucleotides, the CDR3 is TGTGCCAGCCGGGAGCGGGAGTTGAATTGGGAGACCCAGTACTTC. Encoded protein: CASRERELNWETQYF. The variable domain in full, with the rest retrieved from reference TRBV7-8 and TRBJ2-5, is GAGVSQSPRYKVAKRGQDVALRCDPISGHVSLFWYQQALGQGPEFLTYFQNEAQLDKSGLPSDRFFAERPEGSVSTLKIQRTQQEDSAVYLCASRERELNWETQYFGPGTRLLVL.

This clone was seen more than once but under ten times. The chain combines TRBV5-4 with TRBJ2-7; 8 bases map to TRBD2. Germline V gives CDR1 SGHNT, CDR2 YYREEE (reference sequence). The CDR3 runs to 15 residues. After removal of 4 bases from V and 1 base from J, the junction contained 7 bases not matched to a gene. The DNA for the CDR3 is TGTGCCAGCAGCAAAGGGACTAGAGTATCCTACGAGCAGTACTTC. Its protein product is CASSKGTRVSYEQYF.

The chain recombines TRBV5-1 with TRBJ1-2; TRBD1 might be the D (5 bases). This CDR3 spans 14 amino acids. Trimming cost V 4 bases and J 7 bases, with 17 bases left between them. Germline V CDR1 and CDR2: SGHRS, YFSETQ. CDR3 region: CASSGGLLLGGYTF. The CDR3 DNA reads TGCGCCAGCAGCGGGGGACTTCTGCTCGGTGGCTACACCTTC.

As for this clone: Other DNA sequences within the sample encode an identical CDR3. DNA of the CDR3: TGTGCCTCAACCCAAGGGGCGATGAACACTGAAGCTTTCTTT. Translation: CASTQGAMNTEAFF. This chain uses TRBV30 with TRBJ1-1, with D perhaps matching TRBD1 (5 bases). This CDR3 is built from 14 residues. V dropped 7 bases and J dropped 0 bases, with 15 bases sitting between them. Looked up from germline, CDR1 is GTSNPN and CDR2 is SVGIG (reference sequence).

The rearrangement links TRBV7-2 to TRBJ2-4; 9 bases map to TRBD2. CDR1 is SGHTA, CDR2 FQGNSA, per germline. The CDR3 runs 14 residues. V shed 8 bases and J 2 bases; nucleotides not matched to a gene: 4. CDR3: CASVAGGPKNIQYF. As DNA, the CDR3 is TGTGCCAGCGTGGCGGGAGGGCCCAAAAACATTCAGTACTTC. The full variable domain, its missing parts supplied by reference TRBV7-2 and TRBJ2-4, is GAGVSQSPSNKVTEKGKDVELRCDPISGHTALYWYRQSLGQGLEFLIYFQGNSAPDKSGLPSDRFSAERTGGSVSTLTIQRTQQEDSAVYLCASVAGGPKNIQYFGAGTRLSVL.

This chain uses TRBV2 with TRBJ2-7; TRBD2 might be the D (6 bases). This CDR3 is built from 14 residues. The V end was cut by 5 bases, the J end by 3 bases, with 14 bases between. CDR1 and CDR2 (germline): SNHLY, FYNNEI. The CDR3 protein is CASSFSGFYYEQYF. The CDR3 bases are TGTGCCAGCAGTTTTAGCGGATTTTACTACGAGCAGTACTTC.

DNA for the CDR3: TGCAGCGTGGGGGGAACCCCGGGGGGGAATGAGCAGTTCTTC. Translating gives CSVGGTPGGNEQFF. The chain employs TRBV29-1 and TRBJ2-1; 8 bases are shared with TRBD2. Germline V gene lookup returns CDR1 SQVTM and CDR2 ANQGSEA. The CDR3 runs to 14 residues. V was pared by 6 bases and J by 7 bases, with 11 bases of the junction left unmatched.

The V call is TRBV4-1, the J call TRBJ2-1; the D is unclear. The V end was cut by 1 base, the J end by 6 bases, with 19 bases between. From germline, CDR1 is MGHRA and CDR2 YSYEKL. The CDR3 is made up of 17 amino acids. For the CDR3, the DNA is TGCGCCAGCAGCCAAGCCGACCTTTTCGTCCTACGCAATGAGCAGTTCTTC. This translates into CASSQADLFVLRNEQFF.

The chain links TRBV11-2 to TRBJ2-5; no definite D call. The ends were cut back, 5 bases at V and 1 base at J, with 14 bases in the middle. CDR1 and CDR2 (germline): SGHAT, FQNNGV. This CDR3 has 15 amino acids. CDR3 sequence: CASSVETSTQETQYF. CDR3 in DNA: TGTGCCAGCAGCGTGGAGACAAGTACCCAAGAGACCCAGTACTTC.

The chain recombines TRBV5-1 with TRBJ2-3, with 7 nucleotides matching TRBD1. Germline loops: CDR1 SGHRS, CDR2 YFSETQ. J was trimmed by 2 bases and V by 2 bases; bases with no gene match: 2. The CDR3 runs to 14 residues. CDR3 sequence (DNA): TGCGCCAGCAGCTTTGGACAGGTCACAGATACGCAGTATTTT. It specifies CASSFGQVTDTQYF.

CDR3 sequence reads: CAWSASSVSYNEQFF. As DNA, the CDR3 is TGTGCCTGGTCCGCCAGTAGTGTCTCCTACAATGAGCAGTTCTTC. The J gene is TRBJ2-1, the V gene TRBV30; no clear D. The length of the CDR3 is 15 residues. CDR1 and CDR2 from the germline V gene are GTSNPN and SVGIG (reference sequence). The V end was cut by 5 bases, the J end by 0 bases, with 14 bases between. The whole variable domain, filled in from reference TRBV30 and TRBJ2-1, reads SQTIHQWPATLVQPVGSPLSLECTVEGTSNPNLYWYRQAAGRGLQLLFYSVGIGQISSEVPQNLSASRPQDRQFILSSKKLLLSDSGFYLCAWSASSVSYNEQFFGPGTRLTVL.

The chain uses TRBV10-3 and TRBJ1-4; 9 nucleotides align to TRBD1. In germline, CDR1 is ENHRY, CDR2 SYGVKD. V dropped 0 bases and J dropped 7; count of bases not matched to a gene: 6. The CDR3 contains 16 residues. The CDR3 sequence: CAISESPGQGGEKLFF. CDR3 bases: TGTGCCATCAGTGAGTCGCCGGGACAGGGCGGTGAAAAACTGTTTTTT.

The chain links TRBV2 to TRBJ2-5; TRBD1 aligns across 10 bases. With V trimmed by 1 base and J by 4 bases, 12 bases remained unmatched. The germline V gene encodes CDR1 SNHLY and CDR2 FYNNEI. There are 18 residues in the CDR3. The CDR3 DNA is TGTGCCAGCAGTGAAGAAAGGGGACAGGGGATATTAGCAGAGACCCAGTACTTC. The encoded protein is CASSEERGQGILAETQYF. The whole variable domain, remainder taken from reference TRBV2 and TRBJ2-5, is EPEVTQTPSHQVTQMGQEVILRCVPISNHLYFYWYRQILGQKVEFLVSFYNNEISEKSEIFDDQFSVERPDGSNFTLKIRSTKLEDSAMYFCASSEERGQGILAETQYFGPGTRLLVL.

This chain joins TRBV28 and TRBJ2-5; no clear D. Deletions cut 7 bases from V and 1 base from J, with 7 bases between. Germline V gives CDR1 MDHEN, CDR2 SYDVKM. CDR3 length: 12 amino acids. The DNA of the CDR3 is TGTGCCAGCACTGGCCTCCAAGAGACCCAGTACTTC. Its translation: CASTGLQETQYF.

The chain uses TRBV2 and TRBJ2-2; 7 bases fit TRBD2. Germline CDR1 is SNHLY and CDR2 is FYNNEI. V dropped 7 bases and J dropped 4; count of bases not matched to a gene: 6. The CDR3 is made up of 14 amino acids. The CDR3 bases are TGTGCCAGCACCTGGCGGGAGACCACCGGGGAGCTGTTTTTT. It specifies CASTWRETTGELFF.